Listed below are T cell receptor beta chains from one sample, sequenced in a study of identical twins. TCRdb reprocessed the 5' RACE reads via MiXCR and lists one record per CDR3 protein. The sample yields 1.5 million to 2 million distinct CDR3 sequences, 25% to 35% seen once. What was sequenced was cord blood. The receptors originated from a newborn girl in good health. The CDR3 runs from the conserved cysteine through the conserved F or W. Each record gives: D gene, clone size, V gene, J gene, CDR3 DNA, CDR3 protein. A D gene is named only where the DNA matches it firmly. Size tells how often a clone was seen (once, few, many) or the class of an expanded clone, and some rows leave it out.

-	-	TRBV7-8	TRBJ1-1	TGTGCCAGCAGCCCCCGGACCTACACTGAAGCTTTCTTT	CASSPRTYTEAFF
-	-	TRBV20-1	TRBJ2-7	TGCAGTGCTTTCCGGGACTCCTACGAGCAGTACTTC	CSAFRDSYEQYF
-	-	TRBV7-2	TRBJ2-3	TGTGCCAGCAGCCTCCGGGACCCACGCACAGATACGCAGTATTTT	CASSLRDPRTDTQYF
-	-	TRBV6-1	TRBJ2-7	TGTGCCAGCAGTAAAGCCAGCTACGAGCAGTACTTC	CASSKASYEQYF
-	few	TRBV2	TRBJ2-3	TGTGCCAGCAGTGAAGAGGGACTTATTAGCACAGATACGCAGTATTTT	CASSEEGLISTDTQYF
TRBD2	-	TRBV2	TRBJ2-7	TGTGCCACCATAGCGGGAGTCACCTACGAGCAGTACTTC	CATIAGVTYEQYF
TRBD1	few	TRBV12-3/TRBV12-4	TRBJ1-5	TGTGCCAGCAGCGCCGGGACAGGCCTACGTCTTTCCCGACTTCAGCCCCAGCATTTT	CASSAGTGLRLSRLQPQHF
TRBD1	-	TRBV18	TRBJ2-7	TGTGCCAGCTCGACCGACAGGGGCGACGAGCAGTACTTC	CASSTDRGDEQYF
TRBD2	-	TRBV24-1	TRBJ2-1	TGTGCCACCAGTGATTCCCCTAGCGGGAGAGTTAATGAGCAGTTCTTC	CATSDSPSGRVNEQFF
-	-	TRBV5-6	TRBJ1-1	TGTGCCAGCAGCTGGGAGACGCATATGAACACTGAAGCTTTCTTT	CASSWETHMNTEAFF
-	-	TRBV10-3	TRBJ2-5	TGTGCCATCAGTGCGAAGGGGGGAGTTGAGACCCAGTACTTC	CAISAKGGVETQYF
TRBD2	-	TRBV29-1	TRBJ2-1	TGCAGCGTATCCGGGACTAGCGGGGCGAGCTCCTACAATGAGCAGTTCTTC	CSVSGTSGASSYNEQFF
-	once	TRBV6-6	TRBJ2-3	TGTGCGGGTGGGGTTAGCACAGATACGCAGTATTTT	CAGGVSTDTQYF
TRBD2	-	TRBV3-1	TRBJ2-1	TGTGCCAGCAGCCAAGACGCTAGCGGGGGCTGCAATGAGCAGTTCTTC	CASSQDASGGCNEQFF